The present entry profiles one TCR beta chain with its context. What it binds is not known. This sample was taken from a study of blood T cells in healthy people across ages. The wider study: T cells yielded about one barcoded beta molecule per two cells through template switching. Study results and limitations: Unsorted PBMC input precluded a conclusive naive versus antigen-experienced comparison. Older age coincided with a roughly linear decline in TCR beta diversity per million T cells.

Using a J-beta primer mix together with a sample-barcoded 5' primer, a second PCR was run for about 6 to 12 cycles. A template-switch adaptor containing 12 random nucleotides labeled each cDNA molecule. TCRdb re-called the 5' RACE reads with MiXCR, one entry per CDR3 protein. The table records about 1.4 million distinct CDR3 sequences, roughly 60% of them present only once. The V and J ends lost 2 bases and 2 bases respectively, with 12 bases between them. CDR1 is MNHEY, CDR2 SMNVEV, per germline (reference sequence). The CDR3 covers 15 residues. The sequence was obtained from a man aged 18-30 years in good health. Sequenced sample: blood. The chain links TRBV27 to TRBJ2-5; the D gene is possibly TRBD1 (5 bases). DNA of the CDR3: TGTGCCAGCAGTTTAGGGGCAACCTTTCAAGAGACCCAGTACTTC. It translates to CASSLGATFQETQYF.